These 31 T cell receptor beta chains were all obtained from the same sample, sequenced in a study of blood T cell repertoires in COVID-19. The data were produced by immunoSEQ multiplex PCR, yet TCRdb's version contains in-frame clones alone and is incomplete. This sample has 150,000 to 200,000 clones, with approximately 93% found just once. The sample was peripheral blood. These receptors all stem from a woman aged 60 to 75 with COVID-19, enrolled during active disease.

The J gene is TRBJ2-3, the V gene TRBV20-1; 9 nucleotides match TRBD2. The CDR3 spans 16 residues. The ends lost 3 bases at V and 9 bases at J; junction bases unmatched: 16. Germline V gives CDR1 DFQATT, CDR2 SNEGSKA (reference sequence). This CDR3 is CSASSRSASGAVTQYF. CDR3 DNA sequence: TGCAGTGCTAGTTCTCGGTCGGCTAGCGGGGCGGTGACGCAGTATTTT.

The J gene is TRBJ1-1, the V gene TRBV28; 10 bases align to TRBD1. The germline V gene encodes CDR1 MDHEN and CDR2 SYDVKM. Trimming at V came to 8 bases and at J to 0 bases, leaving 12 bases not matched to a gene. The CDR3 consists of 17 residues. CDR3 loop: CASWTFPGQGMNTEAFF. Here the CDR3 DNA reads TGTGCCAGCTGGACATTCCCGGGACAGGGGATGAACACTGAAGCTTTCTTT.

The chain carries TRBV29-1 and TRBJ1-1; TRBD1 agrees at 8 bases. Germline V gene data show CDR1 as SQVTM and CDR2 as ANQGSEA. This CDR3 spans 14 amino acids. Trimming removed 7 bases from V and 1 base from J; junction bases left unmatched: 8. The chain's CDR3 is CSARTGPRNTEAFF. In DNA, the CDR3 is TGCAGCGCACGGACAGGGCCTCGGAACACTGAAGCTTTCTTT.

The V call is TRBV9, the J call TRBJ2-2; weak D call: TRBD2 (6 bases). The germline V gene has CDR1 SGDLS and CDR2 YYNGEE. The CDR3 has 14 amino acids. The V end lost 2 bases, the J end lost 5 bases, and 10 bases lay between the germline ends. For the CDR3, the DNA is TGTGCCAGCAGCGTGGGGGGAAAAACCGGGGAGCTGTTTTTT. Protein product: CASSVGGKTGELFF.

The J gene is TRBJ2-1, the V gene TRBV7-2, with 13 nucleotides matching TRBD2. Trimming removed 3 bases from V and 4 bases from J; junction bases left unmatched: 3. CDR1 is SGHTA, CDR2 FQGNSA, per germline. The CDR3 sequence is 16 residues long. As DNA, the CDR3 is TGTGCCAGCAGCTTGGGACTAGCGGGGCGTTACAATGAGCAGTTCTTC. Encoded protein: CASSLGLAGRYNEQFF. The full variable domain, with the rest looked up from reference TRBV7-2 and TRBJ2-1, is GAGVSQSPSNKVTEKGKDVELRCDPISGHTALYWYRQSLGQGLEFLIYFQGNSAPDKSGLPSDRFSAERTGGSVSTLTIQRTQQEDSAVYLCASSLGLAGRYNEQFFGPGTRLTVL.

The chain recombines TRBV6-5 with TRBJ1-5, with 8 nucleotides matching TRBD1. V shed 4 bases and J 8 bases; nucleotides not matched to a gene: 7. The V gene's germline CDR1 is MNHEY and CDR2 SVGAGI. The CDR3 is 14 amino acids. For the CDR3, the DNA is TGTGCCAGCAGTTCTCCGACAGGGGTTGAGCCCCAGCATTTT. This gives the protein CASSSPTGVEPQHF.

This rearrangement joins TRBV5-1 to TRBJ2-5; 9 bases line up with TRBD2. This CDR3 comprises 17 residues. Trimming cost V 5 bases and J 5 bases; bases outside gene matches: 16. Per germline, CDR1 SGHRS and CDR2 YFSETQ. This CDR3 is CASRRSGGGGADETQYF. The CDR3 DNA sequence: TGCGCCAGCAGGAGATCGGGGGGCGGGGGGGCCGATGAGACCCAGTACTTC.

J is TRBJ1-1 and V is TRBV7-2; TRBD1 matches at 9 bases. CDR1 is SGHTA and CDR2 is FQGNSA in the germline V gene. The trim removed 5 bases at V and 7 bases at J, leaving 20 bases unmatched. CDR3 length: 18 residues. CDR3 amino acids: CASSRQKGQGRLEGEAFF. The CDR3 bases are TGTGCCAGCAGCCGCCAGAAGGGACAGGGCAGGTTAGAGGGTGAAGCTTTCTTT.

J is TRBJ2-7 and V is TRBV10-3; D might be TRBD2 (7 bases). V dropped 4 bases and J dropped 4 bases, with 14 bases sitting between them. This CDR3 contains 14 residues. Germline V gene lookup returns CDR1 ENHRY and CDR2 SYGVKD. CDR3 residues: CAISGGGLVYEQYF. For the CDR3, the DNA is TGTGCCATCAGTGGGGGGGGGCTTGTATACGAGCAGTACTTC.

The chain joins TRBV27 to TRBJ1-3, with TRBD1 matching 7 bases. V lost 8 bases and J lost 4; bases outside the gene matches: 8. Germline-derived CDR1 and CDR2 are MNHEY and SMNVEV (reference sequence). The CDR3 totals 14 residues. In nucleotides, the CDR3 is TGTGCCAGCGGGCCTGACAGGGCCGGAAACACCATATATTTT. Translated, it gives CASGPDRAGNTIYF.

This clone showed up just once. This chain's CDR3 is CASNKDRTYSNQPQHF. The CDR3 region has the DNA TGTGCCAGTAATAAAGACAGGACTTATAGCAATCAGCCCCAGCATTTT. The rearrangement links TRBV19 to TRBJ1-5; tentative D call: TRBD1 (6 bases). The CDR3 contains 16 residues. Germline lookup yields CDR1 LNHDA and CDR2 SQIVND (reference sequence). V gave up 7 bases and J gave up 0 bases, with 16 bases separating them. The full variable domain, rest sourced from reference TRBV19 and TRBJ1-5, is DGGITQSPKYLFRKEGQNVTLSCEQNLNHDAMYWYRQDPGQGLRLIYYSQIVNDFQKGDIAEGYSVSREKKESFPLTVTSAQKNPTAFYLCASNKDRTYSNQPQHFGDGTRLSIL.

This chain connects TRBV3-1 (or the pseudogene TRBV3-2) to TRBJ2-7; the D is unclear. This CDR3 has 14 residues. V was cut by 0 bases and J by 6 bases, with 12 bases left in between. The germline gives CDR1 LGHDT, CDR2 YNNKEL (reference sequence). The CDR3 reads CASSQDPPSSEQYF. CDR3 nucleotides: TGTGCCAGCAGCCAAGATCCCCCTTCCAGCGAGCAGTACTTC.

The chain has TRBV5-6 and TRBJ2-3; D remains ambiguous. The CDR3 has 14 residues. Looked up from germline, CDR1 is SGHDT and CDR2 is YYEEEE. V dropped 5 bases and J dropped 6 bases, with 16 bases sitting between them. This CDR3 is CASSLDSARDTQYF. The CDR3 nucleotides are TGTGCCAGCAGTCTAGACTCGGCACGTGATACGCAGTATTTT. Using reference TRBV5-6 and TRBJ2-3 for the parts outside the CDR3, the full variable domain is DAGVTQSPTHLIKTRGQQVTLRCSPKSGHDTVSWYQQALGQGPQFIFQYYEEEERQRGNFPDRFSGHQFPNYSSELNVNALLLGDSALYLCASSLDSARDTQYFGPGTRLTVL.

The chain is built from TRBV7-9 and TRBJ2-2; 7 bases align to TRBD1. Trimming cost V 0 bases and J 1 base; bases outside gene matches: 8. The CDR3 consists of 18 residues. Germline loops: CDR1 SEHNR, CDR2 FQNEAQ (reference sequence). CDR3 DNA: TGTGCCAGCAGCTTAGCGAGTTTGAGGGGGCTGAACACCGGGGAGCTGTTTTTT. It codes for CASSLASLRGLNTGELFF. Supplemented by reference TRBV7-9 and TRBJ2-2, the full variable domain reads DTGVSQNPRHKITKRGQNVTFRCDPISEHNRLYWYRQTLGQGPEFLTYFQNEAQLEKSRLLSDRFSAERPKGSFSTLEIQRTEQGDSAMYLCASSLASLRGLNTGELFFGEGSRLTVL.

V is TRBV5-1 and J is TRBJ2-3; 14 bases fit TRBD2. From germline, CDR1 is SGHRS and CDR2 YFSETQ. The CDR3 has 18 amino acids. With V trimmed by 1 base and J by 0 bases, 4 bases remained unmatched. CDR3 coding DNA: TGCGCCAGCAGCTTGAGGACTAGCGGGGGGACTAGCACAGATACGCAGTATTTT. As protein: CASSLRTSGGTSTDTQYF.

CDR3 in DNA: TGTGCCAGCAGTCAAGTGGGACAGCAGAACTATGGCTACACCTTC. Protein: CASSQVGQQNYGYTF. The chain recombines TRBV6-2 or TRBV6-3 with TRBJ1-2; TRBD1 aligns across 7 bases. The CDR3 covers 15 residues. Germline V gene lookup returns CDR1 MNHEY and CDR2 SVGEGT. J was trimmed by 2 bases and V by 5 bases; bases with no gene match: 8.

This clone turned up a few times. The chain is built from TRBV9 and TRBJ2-1; weak D call: TRBD2 (5 bases). Germline V gene data show CDR1 as SGDLS and CDR2 as YYNGEE. The CDR3 contains 13 residues. Trimming took off 2 bases at V and 8 bases at J, with 11 bases between the two ends. The chain's CDR3 is CASSVRGGDEQFF. The DNA for the CDR3 is TGTGCCAGCAGCGTTAGAGGAGGCGATGAGCAGTTCTTC.

The chain employs TRBV19 and TRBJ1-6; 7 nucleotides line up with TRBD1. CDR1 and CDR2 from the germline V gene are LNHDA and SQIVND (reference sequence). V was clipped by 8 bases and J by 5 bases; unmatched bases: 6. The CDR3 is 14 amino acids. As DNA, the CDR3 is TGTGCCAGTCAATTCGGGACAGATAATTCACCCCTCCACTTT. This encodes CASQFGTDNSPLHF.

The chain combines TRBV4-1 with TRBJ1-5, with TRBD1 matching over 7 bases. Germline assignment: CDR1 MGHRA and CDR2 YSYEKL. This CDR3 contains 14 residues. Unmatched junction bases numbered 2, after V lost 3 bases and J lost 3 bases. The CDR3 DNA reads as TGCGCCAGCAGCCAGGGACAGCTCAATCAGCCCCAGCATTTT. Translated, it gives CASSQGQLNQPQHF.

The CDR3 bases are TGTGCCAGCAGCTTTCGACAGGGGCTCTATGGCTACACCTTC. Protein: CASSFRQGLYGYTF. The chain has TRBV7-9 and TRBJ1-2, with 8 bases fitting TRBD1. Germline CDR1 SEHNR, CDR2 FQNEAQ (reference sequence). The CDR3 covers 14 residues. V trimming: 3 bases; J trimming: 4 bases; junction bases outside the gene matches: 4.

The chain joins TRBV27 to TRBJ1-6, with D possibly matching TRBD1 (5 bases). Trimming removed 5 bases from V and 7 bases from J, with 15 bases in between. The germline CDR1 and CDR2 sequences are MNHEY and SMNVEV (reference sequence). CDR3 length: 15 residues. CDR3 residues: CASSARQIFNSPLHF. The CDR3, as DNA: TGTGCCAGCAGTGCCCGACAGATTTTCAATTCACCCCTCCACTTT.

The rearrangement joins TRBV6-2 or TRBV6-3 to TRBJ1-6, with D possibly TRBD1 on 6 matching bases. The CDR3 totals 15 residues. CDR1 is MNHEY and CDR2 is SVGEGT in the germline V gene. V was shortened by 0 bases and J by 10 bases, with 13 bases between the two germline ends. CDR3 DNA sequence: TGTGCCAGCAGTTACTCCGGACAGCTCATCTCACCCCTCCACTTT. Its translation: CASSYSGQLISPLHF.

The V call is TRBV4-1, the J call TRBJ1-2; TRBD1 aligns across 8 bases. The CDR3 runs 16 residues. The trim removed 8 bases at V and 1 base at J, leaving 12 bases unmatched. Germline values: CDR1 MGHRA, CDR2 YSYEKL. CDR3 nucleotide sequence: TGCGCCAGCTCACTGGACAGGGTAGTAAGTAACTATGGCTACACCTTC. It yields the protein CASSLDRVVSNYGYTF.

The chain employs TRBV5-4 and TRBJ1-2, with D uncertain. Trimming pared 0 bases from V and 8 bases from J, leaving 17 bases between. Germline V gives CDR1 SGHNT, CDR2 YYREEE (reference sequence). The CDR3 totals 15 residues. The CDR3: CASSLDLRQPGGYTF. CDR3 in DNA: TGTGCCAGCAGCTTGGATCTTCGGCAGCCGGGGGGCTACACCTTC.

The chain has TRBV2 and TRBJ1-5; possible D gene TRBD1, 6 bases. The germline V gene has CDR1 SNHLY and CDR2 FYNNEI. CDR3 size: 17 residues. Trimming pared 6 bases from V and 2 bases from J, leaving 20 bases between. The CDR3 DNA reads as TGTGCCAGCAGAGTAACAGGGAGGGGATATGGCAATCAGCCCCAGCATTTT. Encoded protein: CASRVTGRGYGNQPQHF.

The J gene is TRBJ2-1, the V gene TRBV18, with 8 bases identical to TRBD2. Germline V gives CDR1 KGHSH, CDR2 LQKENI. J gave up 0 bases and V 6 bases, and 10 bases lay outside the gene matches. CDR3 length equals 17 residues. CDR3 protein: CASSLTGSGTSYNEQFF. As DNA, the CDR3 is TGTGCCAGCTCCCTCACTGGTAGCGGGACCTCCTACAATGAGCAGTTCTTC.

The rearrangement uses TRBV4-1 and TRBJ1-1, with 8 bases lining up with TRBD1. The CDR3 length is 14 residues. The germline gives CDR1 MGHRA, CDR2 YSYEKL. V trimming: 4 bases; J trimming: 5 bases; junction bases outside the gene matches: 6. CDR3 sequence: CASSPRQGRTEAFF. CDR3 nucleotides: TGCGCCAGCAGCCCGAGACAGGGGAGAACTGAAGCTTTCTTT.

This clone appeared a single time. The V and J genes are TRBV7-9 and TRBJ1-6, with 8 bases lining up with TRBD1. The V gene end was trimmed by 4 bases and the J gene end by 0 bases; junction bases not matched to a gene: 8. Germline-derived CDR1 and CDR2 are SEHNR and FQNEAQ (reference sequence). The CDR3 sequence is 18 residues long. As DNA, the CDR3 is TGTGCCAGCAGCTCCGGACAGGGCCTGAGCTCCTATAATTCACCCCTCCACTTT. Translated: CASSSGQGLSSYNSPLHF.

The V and J genes are TRBV5-6 and TRBJ1-2, with D unresolved. The germline V and J ends were trimmed by 3 bases and 4 bases, with 7 bases remaining between them. Per germline, CDR1 SGHDT and CDR2 YYEEEE. This CDR3 region has 12 residues. This CDR3 reads CASSSTSYGYTF. The CDR3 DNA sequence: TGTGCCAGCAGCTCCACTTCCTATGGCTACACCTTC.

J is TRBJ2-7 and V is TRBV3-1 (or the pseudogene TRBV3-2), with a weak D call TRBD2 (7 bases). V was shortened by 1 base and J by 7 bases, with 14 bases between the two germline ends. Germline V gene lookup returns CDR1 LGHDT and CDR2 YNNKEL (reference sequence). This CDR3 is 14 amino acids long. DNA of the CDR3: TGTGCCAGCAGCCAAGTGGAGGGGGGGGTAGAGCAGTACTTC. It specifies CASSQVEGGVEQYF.

J is TRBJ2-5 and V is TRBV5-4, with a weak D call TRBD1 (5 bases). CDR3 length: 15 amino acids. Trimming left V 4 bases short and J 1 base short, with 14 bases between. Germline CDR1 SGHNT, CDR2 YYREEE (reference sequence). The DNA for the CDR3 is TGTGCCAGCAGCGCGCTTAGGGGCCTCCAAGAGACCCAGTACTTC. This sequence encodes CASSALRGLQETQYF.